Listed here are 5 T cell receptor beta chains from one sample, sequenced in a study of regulatory T cells in long-lasting Graves disease (dated by TCRdb to 2020 to 2022). The label giving this sample's time point can be read as: persistent/refractory GD, antithyroid drugs over 5 years with positive TRAb. RNA was extracted from PBMCs in TRIzol for both TCR sequencing and RNA sequencing. Receptor amplification or capture employed multiplex PCR. The listed sequencing device is Illumina HiSeq 4000. CDR3 regions were amplified by Arm-PCR with iRepertoire HTBI primers to construct TCR beta libraries. TCRdb's own reprocessing of the public reads used fastp at Q25 and MiXCR and kept productive beta chains. Rows merge per CDR3 protein into single entries with the most common DNA and genes. Within this sample are around 430,000 distinct CDR3 sequences, with about 22% of them counted one time only. The top ten constitute over 10% of the sample.

Sequenced here: peripheral blood mononuclear cells (PBMCs), sampled when the disease was refractory, from a patient treated with antithyroid drugs. The receptors stem from a female donor with Graves disease.

This clonotype was seen more than once but under ten times. The rearrangement joins TRBV10-3 to TRBJ1-6, with D possibly being TRBD1 (5 bases). CDR3 size: 13 residues. The V and J ends lost 10 bases and 7 bases respectively, with 14 bases between them. The germline gives CDR1 ENHRY, CDR2 SYGVKD. The CDR3 region has the DNA TGTGCCACCGTGGACAACCCAAATTCACCCCTCCACTTT. Translated: CATVDNPNSPLHF.

This clonotype was observed a handful of times. The rearrangement uses TRBV11-2 and TRBJ2-7; D not certain. Germline lookup yields CDR1 SGHAT and CDR2 FQNNGV. V was shortened by 1 base and J by 2 bases, with 12 bases between the two germline ends. The CDR3 runs to 15 residues. This CDR3 reads CASSLVAVSTYEQYF. In DNA, the CDR3 is TGTGCCAGCAGCTTAGTAGCAGTATCCACCTACGAGCAGTACTTC.

This clonotype was found many times. The chain couples TRBV30 to TRBJ1-1, with D maybe TRBD1 (5 bases). V was clipped by 2 bases and J by 4 bases, with 14 bases between them. The germline V gene encodes CDR1 GTSNPN and CDR2 SVGIG (reference sequence). The CDR3 has 14 residues. The DNA of the CDR3 is TGTGCCTGGAGTCCTACCCATGGGGGCACTGAAGCTTTCTTT. It codes for CAWSPTHGGTEAFF.

The chain links TRBV5-6 to TRBJ1-1, with D possibly TRBD1 on 6 matching bases. Trimming removed 4 bases at V and 7 bases at J, with 17 bases between. This CDR3 region has 14 residues. From germline, CDR1 is SGHDT and CDR2 YYEEEE. In DNA form, the CDR3 reads TGTGCCAGCAGCCGTTTGCGGGGGGCTGGTGAAGCTTTCTTT. It yields the protein CASSRLRGAGEAFF.

The rearrangement joins TRBV6-1 to TRBJ1-2; D perhaps matches TRBD1 (6 bases). This CDR3 has 14 residues. In germline, CDR1 is MNHNS, CDR2 SASEGT. Trimming left V 6 bases short and J 8 bases short, with 19 bases between. CDR3 sequence: CASSNRQVIHGYTF. CDR3 nucleotide sequence: TGTGCCAGCAGCAACCGACAGGTGATACACGGCTACACCTTC.